This T cell receptor beta chain is drawn from a study of identical twins. About this clonotype itself: Its antigen is as yet unknown.

TCRdb passed the 5' RACE reads through MiXCR, listing each CDR3 protein once. The sample carries 240,000 or so distinct CDR3 sequences, 10% to 15% recorded once. Study-wide findings and caveats: Excess low generation probability was seen in twin-shared out-of-frame alpha sequences. Excess sharing by twins proved weaker in beta out-of-frame sequences.

CDR1 and CDR2 (germline): MNHNS, SASEGT. This CDR3 has 15 amino acids. V shed 5 bases, J shed 4 bases, and the junction held 7 bases outside the gene matches. These same records also appear under a second study, on yellow fever vaccine responses in identical twins.

The TCR comes from a woman between 18 and 30 years old in good health. Sequencing used memory (CD45RO+) T cells sorted from blood. The chain couples TRBV6-1 to TRBJ2-2; TRBD1 agrees at 7 bases. The CDR3 protein is CASSQHRGSTGELFF. The CDR3 DNA is TGTGCCAGCAGTCAACACAGGGGCTCCACCGGGGAGCTGTTTTTT.